The clone carrying this TCR beta chain has ten or more counts. This entry is derived from a study of T cells in Graves' hyperthyroidism and ophthalmopathy. Subjects aged 18 to 65 presented with newly diagnosed hyperthyroidism of less than 2 months' duration. Based on clinical symptoms, serum thyroxine and TRAb, thyroid ultrasound and orbital computed tomography, diagnoses were reached. TCR beta CDR3 regions were amplified from RNA transcripts. The primer set for the first-round RT-PCR of the TCR CDR3 was HTBI. TCRdb reprocessed the multiplex PCR reads via MiXCR and lists one record per CDR3 protein. Altogether 350,000 to 400,000 distinct CDR3 sequences are present, just under 15% being singletons, with the ten largest covering roughly 33%. CDR1 and CDR2 (germline): LGHDT, YNNKEL (reference sequence). Trimming took off 1 base at V and 2 bases at J, with 8 bases between the two ends. This CDR3 contains 15 residues.

Source material: blood. The chain carries TRBV3-1 and TRBJ1-4; no clear D gene. The source of this sequence is a woman in her twenties or thirties with Graves' hyperthyroidism. DNA for the CDR3: TGTGCCAGCAGCCAAGGCGGCCAGACTAATGAAAAACTGTTTTTT. It encodes CASSQGGQTNEKLFF.